This T cell receptor beta chain was profiled in a study of cytomegalovirus exposure and HLA in healthy donors. The CDR3 is 14 residues long. V was pared by 6 bases and J by 6 bases, with 17 bases between. In germline, CDR1 is LNHDA, CDR2 SQIVND (reference sequence). Vbeta (60) and Jbeta (13) primers were used in the PCR. TCRdb's table, derived via immunoSEQ multiplex PCR, lists solely in-frame clones and lacks some. Among roughly 84,000 clones listed, under 80% were seen once. This TCR derives from a human donor in good health. The V gene is TRBV19, the J gene TRBJ1-2; perhaps TRBD1 as D (6 bases). Sequencing was performed on PBMCs. The CDR3 sequence: CASRSTGTTNGYTF. The CDR3, as DNA: TGTGCCAGTAGATCAACCGGGACAACAAATGGCTACACCTTC.